The 5 T cell receptor beta chains given below trace back to one sample, sequenced in a study of blood T cell repertoires in COVID-19. Some clones are missing from TCRdb's copy, which holds only in-frame ones; the method was immunoSEQ multiplex PCR. There are under 150,000 clones in the sample; over 75% occur only once, and 3.5% to 5% lies in the top ten. Sequencing was carried out using PBMCs or T cells enriched from blood (not recorded which). These receptor sequences come from a man aged 50-59 years in a cohort exposed to, infected with or recovered from COVID-19 (not recorded which).

The chain is built from TRBV19 and TRBJ1-6; unclear D gene. Deletions cut 3 bases from V and 4 bases from J, with 10 bases between. This CDR3 is built from 15 residues. Germline CDR1 is LNHDA and CDR2 is SQIVND (reference sequence). CDR3 nucleotides: TGTGCCAGTAGTATGGGAGGGAAGTATAATTCACCCCTCCACTTT. It encodes CASSMGGKYNSPLHF.

The V gene is TRBV9, the J gene TRBJ2-3; a possible D gene is TRBD2 (7 bases). CDR1 is SGDLS and CDR2 is YYNGEE in the germline V gene. V lost 4 bases and J 6 bases, leaving 24 bases between the germline ends. The CDR3 covers 17 residues. The CDR3 DNA sequence: TGTGCCAGCAGCCCCTCCGGAGGGGGGGGCCCCTCGGATACGCAGTATTTT. Translated: CASSPSGGGGPSDTQYF.

The chain couples TRBV5-4 to TRBJ2-7; 9 bases map to TRBD1. Trimming cost V 5 bases and J 3 bases; bases outside gene matches: 6. CDR1 is SGHNT and CDR2 is YYREEE in the germline V gene (reference sequence). The CDR3 runs to 14 residues. CDR3 sequence reads: CASSPRTGVYEQYF. CDR3 bases: TGTGCCAGCAGTCCTAGGACAGGGGTCTACGAGCAGTACTTC.

This clone came up many times. The V gene is TRBV28, the J gene TRBJ1-2, with a possible D match to TRBD1 (5 bases). V lost 7 bases and J 4 bases, leaving 19 bases between the germline ends. Germline CDR1 is MDHEN and CDR2 is SYDVKM. CDR3 length: 15 amino acids. DNA for the CDR3: TGTGCCAGCACCTCCCACGCAGGGAACCTCTATGGCTACACCTTC. Protein product: CASTSHAGNLYGYTF.

This clone was picked up a small number of times. The chain is built from TRBV19 and TRBJ2-4; D remains ambiguous. V lost 1 base and J 1 base, leaving 17 bases between the germline ends. The CDR3 is 18 amino acids. CDR1 and CDR2 (germline): LNHDA, SQIVND (reference sequence). CDR3 coding DNA: TGTGCCAGTAGTATAGGCCCGGGTACGGAGACGGCCAAAAACATTCAGTACTTC. Protein: CASSIGPGTETAKNIQYF.